This note documents a single T cell receptor (beta chain) sequence. There is no known antigen for this receptor. No per-base quality is available; no much larger clone lies one base away. From cysteine to phenylalanine, the CDR3 is 13 amino acids long. The sequence is cut down to CDR3 DNA, 39 bases in frame from base 1. Trimming removed 4 bases from V and 6 bases from J, leaving 12 bases between the germline ends. Taken from the germline V gene, the CDR1 and CDR2 loops are MNHEY and SVGAGI. Libraries were constructed by the immunoSEQ multiplex PCR assay. As stored in TCRdb, this immuneACCESS dataset retains in-frame rearrangements with V and J assigned. A fraction of the clones does not appear; measured against another copy, unresolved V genes explain less than half of the discrepancy, and the remainder lacks a known reason. The sample has tens of thousands of clones on record, roughly 92% of them singletons. 0.22% of the sample belongs to the ten largest clones.

The data were taken from a study of technical replicates of blood from a few donors (dated by TCRdb to the late 2010s). This sequence originates from a human donor in good health. Recombination connected TRBV6-5 to TRBJ1-2, with an unclear D gene assignment. The specimen sequenced was T cells isolated from PBMCs. CDR3 sequence: CASSLWESHGYTF. The DNA sequence follows: TGTGCCAGCAGTTTATGGGAGTCCCATGGCTACACCTTC.